Given below is one T cell receptor beta chain in context. Antigen: not known. The sample originates from a study of cytomegalovirus exposure and HLA in healthy donors. Study at large: An earlier analysis found fewer than 140 million unique TCR beta sequences from 200 million or so T cells.

Study-level points and caveats: Three chains linked to CMV were shown in vitro to be specific for CMV antigens.

With V trimmed by 0 bases and J by 4 bases, 7 bases remained unmatched. The CDR3 has 17 residues. The germline V gene encodes CDR1 LNHDA and CDR2 SQIVND (reference sequence). The study ran its PCR with 60 Vbeta and 13 Jbeta primers. Libraries were prepared by immunoSEQ multiplex PCR; TCRdb keeps only in-frame clonotypes and omits some of them. Among 150,000 or so clones listed, around three quarters were seen once. V and J are TRBV19 and TRBJ2-1, with TRBD1 matching over 9 bases. This receptor was identified in a middle-aged man in good health and CMV-seronegative. The specimen was PBMCs. Here the CDR3 reads CASSIDTPQGAYNEQFF. In DNA, the CDR3 is TGTGCCAGTAGTATAGATACCCCACAGGGGGCTTACAATGAGCAGTTCTTC.